This T cell receptor beta chain was observed in a study of identical twins. TCRdb re-called the 5' RACE reads with MiXCR, one entry per CDR3 protein. The profile shows under 900,000 distinct CDR3 sequences, 15% to 20% of them singletons. This clonotype was counted a few times. CDR1 is LGHDT and CDR2 is YNNKEL in the germline V gene (reference sequence). CDR3 length: 17 amino acids. V lost 2 bases and J lost 4; bases outside the gene matches: 12. The sample was also reused in another study, on T cells expressing NK-cell markers. That work states: Sorting was restricted to alpha-beta TCR T cells by an anti-gamma-delta TCR antibody in several experiments. Roughly six of the donors carried dominant NKG2C+ clonotypes that took up 1.0-7.0% of their CD8+ T cells. Where a few donors were concerned, these clonotypes also led the CD3+CD56-NKG2C+ fraction.

The V and J genes are TRBV3-1 and TRBJ2-5; TRBD2 matches 8 bases. Sequenced sample: PBMCs. The sequence came from a woman younger than 30 in good health. CDR3 in DNA: TGTGCCAGCAGCCAAAGATCGTCGGGACTAGTCGCAGAGACCCAGTACTTC. The encoded protein is CASSQRSSGLVAETQYF.